Following are 24 T cell receptor beta chains from one sample sequenced in a study of read filtering for tumor transcriptome and immune sequencing (dated by TCRdb to 2020 to 2021). TCRdb lists the instrument as Illumina HiSeq 4000. The Immunoverse kit was used to build TCR libraries from 400 ng RNA, with molecular barcoded adaptors covering alpha/delta and beta/gamma chains. Clones were called with MiXCR by TCRdb after fastp trimmed the public reads at Q25, and only in-frame beta chains were retained. Rows with a matching CDR3 protein are joined into one entry that keeps the most common DNA and genes. Within this sample are 85,000 to 100,000 distinct CDR3 sequences, with roughly 21% of them counted one time only. 11% of the sample comes from the top ten. The sample comprised a population of CD138-negative cells sorted from bone marrow. The cell subset or site label of this sample denotes: bone marrow mononuclear cells depleted of CD138+ plasma/myeloma cells by negative magnetic selection. The receptors come from a donor at least 40 years old with multiple myeloma.

V usage is TRBV10-3 and J usage is TRBJ2-5, with unresolved D. Germline CDR1 is ENHRY and CDR2 is SYGVKD. Trimming shortened V by 4 bases and J by 7 bases, and 16 bases separated the two germline ends. The CDR3 covers 14 residues. CDR3 loop: CAISVSEQSRTQYF. CDR3 coding DNA: TGTGCCATCAGTGTCTCTGAACAATCGAGGACCCAGTACTTC.

This clonotype came up many times. This CDR3 reads CASSPRDPTDNEQFF. For the CDR3, the DNA is TGTGCCAGCAGCCCCCGGGACCCAACCGACAATGAGCAGTTCTTC. The V and J genes are TRBV9 and TRBJ2-1, with D perhaps matching TRBD1 or TRBD2 (5 bases each). This CDR3 spans 15 amino acids. Germline V gene sequence: CDR1 SGDLS, CDR2 YYNGEE. Trimming took off 4 bases at V and 5 bases at J, with 16 bases between the two ends.

The chain carries TRBV21-1 and TRBJ2-3; the DNA was not compared with TRBD2, the D call given in the table. TRBV21-1 is marked as a pseudogene. The CDR3 extends over 13 amino acids. The CDR3: CASYSPSTDTQYF. DNA of the CDR3: TGTGCCAGCTATTCTCCCAGCACAGATACGCAGTATTTT.

Note on this clonotype: A much larger clone differs from this one at a single base, so this may be a read error. The gene calls are TRBV18 and TRBJ1-1; D is uncertain. The CDR3 totals 12 residues. In germline, CDR1 is KGHSH, CDR2 LQKENI. The germline V and J ends were trimmed by 6 bases and 8 bases, with 13 bases remaining between them. CDR3 region: CASSRAGGEAFF. In nucleotides, the CDR3 is TGTGCCAGCTCCCGGGCTGGCGGGGAAGCTTTCTTT.

V gene TRBV6-1 combines with J gene TRBJ2-5; D remains ambiguous. The CDR3 extends over 13 amino acids. Germline values: CDR1 MNHNS, CDR2 SASEGT. V shed 5 bases and J shed 1 base, with 8 bases lying between them. CDR3 loop: CASSYKSQETQYF. The CDR3 DNA reads TGTGCCAGCAGTTATAAGAGCCAAGAGACCCAGTACTTC.

The table lists this clonotype with many counts. The rearrangement joins TRBV11-2 to TRBJ1-6; D gene uncertain. Germline CDR1 and CDR2: SGHAT and FQNNGV. The CDR3 length is 16 residues. The germline V and J ends were trimmed by 8 bases and 6 bases, with 20 bases remaining between them. CDR3 sequence: CASALSGGSANSPLHF. The CDR3, as DNA: TGTGCCAGCGCCCTTTCGGGTGGCAGCGCTAATTCACCCCTCCACTTT.

This clonotype was seen at least ten times. V gene TRBV29-1 combines with J gene TRBJ2-3; D might be TRBD2 (6 bases). This CDR3 is 12 amino acids long. V was trimmed by 4 bases and J by 4 bases, leaving 9 bases between them. Per germline, CDR1 SQVTM and CDR2 ANQGSEA. The CDR3 sequence: CSVGPGADTQYF. The CDR3 bases are TGCAGCGTTGGGCCGGGGGCAGATACGCAGTATTTT.

Concerning this clonotype itself: A much larger clone sits a single nucleotide away, making a read error possible. The rearrangement joins TRBV15 to TRBJ2-3, with 9 positions matching TRBD2. CDR1 and CDR2 from the germline V gene are LNHNV and YYDKDF (reference sequence). The CDR3 has 14 residues. J gave up 8 bases and V 5 bases, and 8 bases lay outside the gene matches. As DNA, the CDR3 is TGTGCCACCAGCGGGCTAGCGGGGATGGGTACGCAGTATTTT. It codes for CATSGLAGMGTQYF.

The table lists this clonotype with many counts. This rearrangement joins TRBV3-1 to TRBJ1-2; 9 nucleotides line up with TRBD1. The CDR3 extends over 15 amino acids. Germline CDR1 is LGHDT and CDR2 is YNNKEL (reference sequence). V lost 1 base and J lost 6; bases outside the gene matches: 6. CDR3 loop: CASSQASTGGHGYTF. The CDR3 nucleotides are TGTGCCAGCAGCCAAGCTTCGACAGGGGGACATGGCTACACCTTC.

This clonotype was counted only a few times. The chain has TRBV20-1 and TRBJ2-1; a possible D gene is TRBD2 (6 bases). V lost 0 bases to trimming and J lost 8 bases, with 17 bases between them. This CDR3 region has 15 residues. Germline lookup yields CDR1 DFQATT and CDR2 SNEGSKA (reference sequence). The CDR3 nucleotides are TGCAGTGCTAGAGATCCCCTAGCGTCGTCCGATGAGCAGTTCTTC. Its translation: CSARDPLASSDEQFF.

This clonotype was counted ten times or more. The chain combines TRBV4-1 with TRBJ1-1; tentative D call: TRBD1 (6 bases). V shed 0 bases and J shed 0 bases, with 14 bases lying between them. Germline lookup yields CDR1 MGHRA and CDR2 YSYEKL. CDR3 length: 17 amino acids. The CDR3: CASSQDLWGTLNTEAFF. The DNA of the CDR3 is TGCGCCAGCAGCCAAGATCTGTGGGGGACACTGAACACTGAAGCTTTCTTT.

Only a few counts were recorded for this clonotype. The CDR3 loop reads CASNTPGFYGYTF. CDR3 DNA: TGTGCCAGCAATACACCGGGATTCTATGGCTACACCTTC. The rearrangement joins TRBV12-3 or TRBV12-4 to TRBJ1-2; D is unresolved. The V and J ends lost 7 bases and 4 bases respectively, with 13 bases between them. This CDR3 region has 13 residues.

For this clonotype: A clone one base away is much larger, so this may be a read error. The V and J genes are TRBV5-1 and TRBJ2-1; 8 bases are shared with TRBD2. CDR1 and CDR2 from the germline V gene are SGHRS and YFSETQ. J gave up 4 bases and V 4 bases, and 7 bases lay outside the gene matches. This CDR3 spans 15 amino acids. The CDR3 loop is CASSTGASGYNEQFF. In nucleotides, the CDR3 is TGCGCCAGCAGCACCGGGGCTAGCGGGTACAATGAGCAGTTCTTC.

In DNA, the CDR3 is TGTGCCAGCAGCCAATCAGATACGCAGTATTTT. This sequence encodes CASSQSDTQYF. The rearrangement uses TRBV3-1 and TRBJ2-3; D not resolved. This CDR3 has 11 residues. Germline V lookup: CDR1 LGHDT, CDR2 YNNKEL (reference sequence). The ends were cut back, 2 bases at V and 4 bases at J, with 1 base in the middle.

This clonotype was counted between two and nine times. The chain has TRBV28 and TRBJ2-3; D might be TRBD2 (7 bases). Germline CDR1 is MDHEN and CDR2 is SYDVKM. The CDR3 has 14 amino acids. V was pared by 7 bases and J by 0 bases, with 11 bases between. The CDR3: CASNGGGSTDTQYF. DNA for the CDR3: TGTGCCAGCAATGGGGGGGGCAGCACAGATACGCAGTATTTT. The full variable domain, in which reference TRBV28 and TRBJ2-3 provide the parts outside the CDR3, is DVKVTQSSRYLVKRTGEKVFLECVQDMDHENMFWYRQDPGLGLRLIYFSYDVKMKEKGDIPEGYSVSREKKERFSLILESASTNQTSMYLCASNGGGSTDTQYFGPGTRLTVL.

V is TRBV7-9 and J is TRBJ1-1; TRBD1 aligns across 8 bases. CDR1 SEHNR and CDR2 FQNEAQ come from the germline V gene (reference sequence). The V segment lost 8 bases and the J segment 0 bases; nucleotides outside the gene matches: 2. The CDR3 loop spans 13 amino acids. Here the CDR3 DNA reads TGTGCCAGCGGACAGGGTTTGAACACTGAAGCTTTCTTT. The encoded protein is CASGQGLNTEAFF.

At least ten counts were recorded for this clonotype. The gene calls are TRBV3-1 and TRBJ1-5; D gene unclear. Per germline, CDR1 LGHDT and CDR2 YNNKEL (reference sequence). Trimming stripped 0 bases from V and 7 bases from J, with 7 bases between. The CDR3 totals 13 residues. CDR3 sequence reads: CASSQDVIQPQHF. The DNA for the CDR3 is TGTGCCAGCAGCCAAGACGTAATACAGCCCCAGCATTTT.

This clonotype was found many times. The chain joins TRBV30 to TRBJ1-1; no definite D call. The germline CDR1 and CDR2 sequences are GTSNPN and SVGIG (reference sequence). The length of the CDR3 is 13 residues. Trimming pared 5 bases from V and 1 base from J, leaving 11 bases between. CDR3 loop: CAWSPQRNTEAFF. In DNA form, the CDR3 reads TGTGCCTGGTCTCCACAGAGGAACACTGAAGCTTTCTTT.

This clonotype was picked up many times. Its ends do not fully match the called genes, so a read error is possible. J is TRBJ2-3 and V is TRBV2, with a tentative D call TRBD2 (5 bases). The CDR3 spans 14 residues. Germline CDR1 SNHLY, CDR2 FYNNEI. CDR3: CASSGRASTDTQYF. As DNA, the CDR3 is TGTGCCAGCAGTGGCCGAGCTAGCACAGACACGCAGTATTTT.

This clonotype came up many times. The chain employs TRBV12-3 or TRBV12-4 and TRBJ2-5; 7 nucleotides align to TRBD2. The CDR3 length is 16 residues. The J segment lost 4 bases and the V segment lost 1 base, leaving 9 bases of the junction unmatched. The DNA for the CDR3 is TGTGCCAGCAGTTTAGTAGCGGGCCGAGGACGAGAGACCCAGTACTTC. It codes for CASSLVAGRGRETQYF.

This clonotype was picked up a small number of times. This chain connects TRBV20-1 to TRBJ1-2; 11 nucleotides agree with TRBD1. V gave up 3 bases and J gave up 3 bases; unmatched junction bases: 6. CDR1 DFQATT and CDR2 SNEGSKA come from the germline V gene (reference sequence). This CDR3 spans 15 amino acids. CDR3 sequence reads: CSAREGTGGDYGYTF. The CDR3 region has the DNA TGCAGTGCTAGGGAGGGGACAGGGGGAGACTATGGCTACACCTTC.

This clonotype was seen ten or more times. The chain uses TRBV27 and TRBJ1-1; a weak D match, TRBD1 (6 bases). CDR3 size: 14 residues. Germline CDR1 and CDR2: MNHEY and SMNVEV (reference sequence). V lost 5 bases and J 4 bases, leaving 14 bases between the germline ends. The CDR3 DNA reads as TGTGCCAGCAGTCCCCAGGGGTACGGCACTGAAGCTTTCTTT. Protein product: CASSPQGYGTEAFF.

This clonotype was seen many times. V usage is TRBV20-1 and J usage is TRBJ2-1; 12 positions match TRBD2. V was pared by 6 bases and J by 7 bases, with 4 bases of the junction left unmatched. CDR3 size: 13 residues. Germline CDR1 is DFQATT and CDR2 is SNEGSKA (reference sequence). This CDR3 reads CSAGGLAGNEQFF. In DNA, the CDR3 is TGCAGTGCAGGCGGACTAGCGGGAAATGAGCAGTTCTTC.

This clonotype appeared many times. This chain connects TRBV6-5 to TRBJ2-3, with D unresolved. The CDR3 contains 13 residues. The V gene lost 2 bases and the J gene lost 2 bases, with 5 bases spanning the gap. Germline values: CDR1 MNHEY, CDR2 SVGAGI. In DNA form, the CDR3 reads TGTGCCAGCAGTTACGACCACACAGATACGCAGTATTTT. It translates to CASSYDHTDTQYF.